This T cell receptor beta chain emerged from a study of blood T cell repertoires in COVID-19. Study background: COVID-19 samples, acute and convalescent, were from the United States, Italy and Spain. Nucleic acid was either cDNA or gDNA, and it came from T cells, B-cell-depleted T cells, or PBMCs.

Original data processing: Nucleated cell counts were estimated from reference gene primer amplification. Method: immunoSEQ multiplex PCR; TCRdb's copy keeps in-frame clones and lacks some. Clonal size and the V and J genes are those of that table, whereas D and trimming came from the DNA. The sample carries some 250,000 clones, approximately 91% recorded once. Clinical histories supplied by participants themselves formed the basis of cohort assignment. Germline loops: CDR1 GTSNPN, CDR2 SVGIG (reference sequence). Trimming took 2 bases from V and 7 from J, leaving 18 bases between them. The CDR3 is made up of 15 amino acids.

V usage is TRBV30 and J usage is TRBJ2-1; possible D gene TRBD2, 6 bases. This receptor was taken from a woman in her thirties or forties with acute COVID-19. The specimen was PBMCs or T cells enriched from blood (not recorded which). Here the CDR3 DNA reads TGTGCCTGGAGTTTCGGCAGCGGGCCGGGGAATGAGCAGTTCTTC. Amino acid sequence: CAWSFGSGPGNEQFF.